Described below is a single T cell receptor (beta chain) sequence and its context. Its antigen is not identified. These data originate in a study of CD8 T cells in Susac syndrome. Findings and caveats of the study: Clonal expansion was not seen in any Susac syndrome CD4+ T cell repertoire.

The CDR3 runs to 15 residues. Germline V gives CDR1 DFQATT, CDR2 SNEGSKA (reference sequence). V lost 2 bases, J lost 3 bases, and 5 bases stayed unmatched. About 0.5 to 1 ug RNA was reverse transcribed with random hexamers. The authors amplified TCR beta CDR3 across 54 Vbeta and 13 Jbeta using immunoSEQ multiplex PCR. In TCRdb, the immunoSEQ multiplex PCR reads were re-called with MiXCR into one record per CDR3 protein. The sample includes just under 95,000 distinct CDR3 sequences, about 93% of them seen just once. Sequenced sample: CD4+ T cells from PBMCs. The TCR sequence derives from a human donor with Susac syndrome. The chain uses TRBV20-1 and TRBJ1-1; 11 positions agree with TRBD1. CDR3 coding DNA: TGCAGTGCTAGATCGGGGACAGGGGGGTACACTGAAGCTTTCTTT. It translates to CSARSGTGGYTEAFF.